These T cell receptor beta chains were read from a single sample in a study of lymphopenia after photon versus proton radiotherapy. Some clones are missing from TCRdb's copy, which holds only in-frame ones; the method was immunoSEQ multiplex PCR. Seen here are fewer than 15,000 clones, around 90% observed once, and the top ten hold 3.5% to 4%. The specimen was peripheral blood, collected from a patient treated with photon-based radiotherapy. Receptor source: a man aged 55-75 years with pancreatic cancer. The CDR3 runs from the conserved cysteine through the conserved F or W. A D gene is named only where the DNA matches it firmly. The size entry is marked missing in some rows and otherwise reads once, few, many or a size class.

D gene,V gene,J gene,clone size,CDR3 DNA,CDR3 protein
NA,TRBV6-5,TRBJ1-1,NA,TGTGCCAGCAGGGGTTGGCTGAAAGAAGCTTTCTTT,CASRGWLKEAFF
NA,TRBV29-1,TRBJ1-4,once,TGCAGCGTGGCCGGGACGTCCGCAACTAATGAAAAACTGTTTTTT,CSVAGTSATNEKLFF
TRBD1,TRBV5-6,TRBJ2-5,NA,TGTGCCAGCAGCGAGGGACAGGTAAAAGAGACCCAGTACTTC,CASSEGQVKETQYF
TRBD2,TRBV7-6,TRBJ2-1,NA,TGTGCCAGCAGCGCCCTAGCGGGGTCTTACAATGAGCAGTTCTTC,CASSALAGSYNEQFF
NA,TRBV7-3,TRBJ1-4,NA,TGTGCCAGCCGACGGGCAGGGAGGGAACTGTTTTTT,CASRRAGRELFF
NA,TRBV5-8,TRBJ2-4,NA,TGTGCCAGCAGCTTAGGGGGGAATACAAACATTCAGTACTTC,CASSLGGNTNIQYF
NA,TRBV6-5,TRBJ2-1,NA,TGTGCCATCCGGGGTTACCGGAATGAGCAGTTCTTC,CAIRGYRNEQFF
NA,TRBV11-2,TRBJ2-2,NA,TGTGCCAGCAGCTTAGATCACGCCGGGGAGCTGTTTTTT,CASSLDHAGELFF
NA,TRBV6-5,TRBJ1-2,NA,TGTGCCAGCAGTTACTCCACTGCTGACTATGGCTACACCTTC,CASSYSTADYGYTF
NA,TRBV7-6,TRBJ1-4,NA,TGTGCCAGCAGCTCTTATCCCGAGGGCAATGAAAAACTGTTTTTT,CASSSYPEGNEKLFF
TRBD2,TRBV2,TRBJ2-3,NA,TGTGCCAGCAGGCCTATGATATCAGCGGGGGGCCTCACAGATACGCAGTATTTT,CASRPMISAGGLTDTQYF
NA,TRBV6-1,TRBJ2-5,NA,TGTGCCAGCGAGGTTTCAAAAGAGACCCAGTACTTC,CASEVSKETQYF
TRBD1,TRBV6-5,TRBJ1-3,NA,TGTGCCAGCAGCGGGGGGACAGGGACGGGAAACACCATATATTTT,CASSGGTGTGNTIYF
NA,TRBV5-1,TRBJ2-7,NA,TGCGCCAGCAGCTTGGGACAGGCGTCCCACGAGCAGTACTTC,CASSLGQASHEQYF
TRBD2,TRBV18,TRBJ2-1,NA,TGTGCCAGCTCATCTAACCCCCTAGCGGGGGCTAACAATGAGCAGTTCTTC,CASSSNPLAGANNEQFF
NA,TRBV6-6,TRBJ2-7,NA,TGTGCCAGCAGGGGGGAATTGTACGAGCAGTACTTC,CASRGELYEQYF
NA,TRBV6-1,TRBJ1-2,few,TGTGCCAGCAGTGGGTTTTTTCGGGGGAGGAGTGGCTACACCTTC,CASSGFFRGRSGYTF
NA,TRBV5-6,TRBJ1-1,NA,TGTGCCAGCAGCTTGGTGTCCTTCGGGGACACTGAAGCTTTCTTT,CASSLVSFGDTEAFF
TRBD1,TRBV6-5,TRBJ1-3,NA,TGTGCCAGCAGTAAAACAGGGGGCTTAGTACACACCATATATTTT,CASSKTGGLVHTIYF
TRBD2,TRBV9,TRBJ2-5,NA,TGTGCCAGCAGCGGAACTAGCGGGGGGGCGGACGAGACCCAGTACTTC,CASSGTSGGADETQYF
TRBD1,TRBV30,TRBJ2-5,NA,TGTGCCTGGAGCCGACGGACAGGCGGGGAGACCCAGTACTTC,CAWSRRTGGETQYF
NA,TRBV29-1,TRBJ1-3,NA,TGCAGCGTTGAAGATCAAGGGGCTGGAAACACCATATATTTT,CSVEDQGAGNTIYF
NA,TRBV7-8,TRBJ2-5,once,TGTGCCAGCAGCTTAGGAGGGAATCAAGAGACCCAGTACTTC,CASSLGGNQETQYF
NA,TRBV11-2,TRBJ1-4,NA,TGTGCCAGCAGCTTAGTATTCGGGACCTATAATGAAAAACTGTTTTTT,CASSLVFGTYNEKLFF
TRBD2,TRBV4-2,TRBJ2-5,NA,TGTGCCAGCAGCCCGGGACTAGCGGGCCTTGGGACCCAGTACTTC,CASSPGLAGLGTQYF
NA,TRBV10-3,TRBJ1-1,NA,TGTGCCATCAGGTATCAGGGGAGGAACACTGAAGCTTTCTTT,CAIRYQGRNTEAFF
NA,TRBV4-2,TRBJ2-7,NA,TGTGCCAGCAGCCATGGACACTACGAGCAGTACTTC,CASSHGHYEQYF
NA,TRBV5-1,TRBJ2-3,NA,TGCGCCAGCGAAAACGACGGCACAGATACGCAGTATTTT,CASENDGTDTQYF